This entry lists 18 T cell receptor beta chains sequenced from one sample in a study of cytomegalovirus exposure and HLA in healthy donors. The PCR employed 60 Vbeta primers together with 13 Jbeta primers. Profiled with immunoSEQ multiplex PCR; TCRdb holds only in-frame clones, not every one. There are roughly 45,000 clones in the sample, with over 1.5% held by the top ten. The material sequenced was PBMCs. The receptors were gathered from a woman in her twenties or thirties in good health and CMV-seronegative.

This rearrangement joins TRBV30 to TRBJ1-3; D is undetermined. This CDR3 comprises 14 residues. Germline values: CDR1 GTSNPN, CDR2 SVGIG (reference sequence). V lost 5 bases and J lost 0, with 11 bases in between. The CDR3 loop is CAWGEGSSGNTIYF. CDR3 coding DNA: TGTGCCTGGGGGGAGGGCAGCTCTGGAAACACCATATATTTT.

The rearrangement links TRBV5-1 to TRBJ1-2, with TRBD1 identical over 7 bases. The J segment lost 4 bases and the V segment lost 4 bases, leaving 4 bases of the junction unmatched. The length of the CDR3 is 13 residues. CDR1 SGHRS and CDR2 YFSETQ come from the germline V gene. The CDR3 DNA is TGCGCCAGCAGCGGGGGGACAGTCTATGGCTACACCTTC. It encodes CASSGGTVYGYTF.

This chain uses TRBV5-1 with TRBJ2-2; 11 positions match TRBD2. Germline V gene lookup returns CDR1 SGHRS and CDR2 YFSETQ. V shed 0 bases and J 5 bases; nucleotides not matched to a gene: 3. This CDR3 region has 16 residues. CDR3 loop: CASSLGLAGGTGELFF. CDR3 nucleotide sequence: TGCGCCAGCAGCTTGGGGCTAGCGGGAGGAACCGGGGAGCTGTTTTTT. Complete variable domain (other parts from reference TRBV5-1 and TRBJ2-2): KAGVTQTPRYLIKTRGQQVTLSCSPISGHRSVSWYQQTPGQGLQFLFEYFSETQRNKGNFPGRFSGRQFSNSRSEMNVSTLELGDSALYLCASSLGLAGGTGELFFGEGSRLTVL.

The chain employs TRBV6-1 and TRBJ1-2, with 7 positions matching TRBD1. Unmatched junction bases numbered 7, after V lost 6 bases and J lost 6 bases. The CDR3 loop spans 13 amino acids. Germline V gene data show CDR1 as MNHNS and CDR2 as SASEGT. CDR3 bases: TGTGCCAGCAGGGAATCAGGGGGGAATGGCTACACCTTC. This sequence encodes CASRESGGNGYTF.

DNA of the CDR3: TGCAGCGTTGAAGAGACGGGACAGCCTAACTATGGCTACACCTTC. Protein: CSVEETGQPNYGYTF. The J gene is TRBJ1-2, the V gene TRBV29-1; TRBD1 agrees at 7 bases. Germline V gives CDR1 SQVTM, CDR2 ANQGSEA. V was clipped by 0 bases and J by 0 bases; unmatched bases: 4. The CDR3 is 15 amino acids. The full variable domain, its missing parts supplied by reference TRBV29-1 and TRBJ1-2, is SAVISQKPSRDICQRGTSLTIQCQVDSQVTMMFWYRQQPGQSLTLIATANQGSEATYESGFVIDKFPISRPNLTFSTLTVSNMSPEDSSIYLCSVEETGQPNYGYTFGSGTRLTVV.

This chain connects TRBV5-4 to TRBJ2-7, with 8 bases that match TRBD1. J was trimmed by 5 bases and V by 4 bases; bases with no gene match: 5. Germline lookup yields CDR1 SGHNT and CDR2 YYREEE (reference sequence). CDR3 size: 13 residues. CDR3 sequence: CASSVRGRDEQYF. The CDR3 nucleotides are TGTGCCAGCAGCGTCAGGGGGCGGGACGAGCAGTACTTC.

The V and J genes are TRBV5-1 and TRBJ1-1; tentative D call: TRBD1 (5 bases). The V gene's germline CDR1 is SGHRS and CDR2 YFSETQ. This CDR3 spans 14 amino acids. Trimming shortened V by 6 bases and J by 1 base, and 13 bases separated the two germline ends. CDR3 amino acids: CASNLRGPNTEAFF. The CDR3 nucleotides are TGCGCCAGCAATTTAAGGGGCCCGAACACTGAAGCTTTCTTT. Full variable domain (remainder filled in from reference TRBV5-1 and TRBJ1-1): KAGVTQTPRYLIKTRGQQVTLSCSPISGHRSVSWYQQTPGQGLQFLFEYFSETQRNKGNFPGRFSGRQFSNSRSEMNVSTLELGDSALYLCASNLRGPNTEAFFGQGTRLTVV.

This chain links TRBV10-3 with TRBJ2-7; 13 nucleotides line up with TRBD2. With V trimmed by 4 bases and J by 3 bases, 15 bases remained unmatched. Germline CDR1 ENHRY, CDR2 SYGVKD. The CDR3 runs to 19 residues. CDR3 sequence (DNA): TGTGCCATCAGTGGTGGAAGGACTAGCGGGAGTGTTAGGATCTACGAGCAGTACTTC. This gives the protein CAISGGRTSGSVRIYEQYF.

The rearrangement links TRBV4-1 to TRBJ2-3, with 7 bases lining up with TRBD2. The ends lost 1 base at V and 1 base at J; junction bases unmatched: 5. The CDR3 is made up of 16 amino acids. From germline, CDR1 is MGHRA and CDR2 YSYEKL. CDR3 DNA: TGCGCCAGCAGCCAAGGTTCGCTAGCGGGCACAGATACGCAGTATTTT. The encoded protein is CASSQGSLAGTDTQYF.

J is TRBJ2-1 and V is TRBV4-1; 11 bases align to TRBD2. V lost 3 bases to trimming and J lost 8 bases; unmatched junction nucleotides: 6. Looked up from germline, CDR1 is MGHRA and CDR2 is YSYEKL. CDR3 length: 15 residues. The chain's CDR3 is CASSHIAGGPYEQFF. CDR3 in DNA: TGCGCCAGCAGCCACATAGCGGGAGGGCCCTATGAGCAGTTCTTC.

The V gene is TRBV28, the J gene TRBJ2-7; 8 nucleotides align to TRBD2. Per the germline V gene, CDR1 is MDHEN and CDR2 is SYDVKM. The CDR3 extends over 14 amino acids. J gave up 9 bases and V 3 bases, and 10 bases lay outside the gene matches. Written as DNA, the CDR3 is TGTGCCAGCAGTTTTGGGACTAGTCCAACGGGGCAGTACTTC. Its protein is CASSFGTSPTGQYF.

This chain uses TRBV5-1 with TRBJ1-2; maybe TRBD1 (5 bases). V shed 0 bases and J shed 4 bases, with 10 bases lying between them. This CDR3 contains 14 residues. The germline CDR1 and CDR2 sequences are SGHRS and YFSETQ. The CDR3 protein is CASSLDRSRYGYTF. DNA of the CDR3: TGCGCCAGCAGCTTGGACAGGAGCCGCTATGGCTACACCTTC.

V gene TRBV9 combines with J gene TRBJ2-7; 7 bases match TRBD2. The CDR3 covers 14 residues. Per germline, CDR1 SGDLS and CDR2 YYNGEE. The ends lost 4 bases at V and 4 bases at J; junction bases unmatched: 8. This CDR3 reads CASSPGLGAYEQYF. In DNA form, the CDR3 reads TGTGCCAGCAGCCCCGGACTAGGGGCATACGAGCAGTACTTC.

The chain combines TRBV27 with TRBJ2-7; 8 bases align to TRBD2. Germline CDR1 MNHEY, CDR2 SMNVEV (reference sequence). This CDR3 contains 15 residues. J was trimmed by 7 bases and V by 5 bases; bases with no gene match: 13. The CDR3 region has the DNA TGTGCCAGCAGTCCTAACCCAGCGGGAGAGGGAGAGCAGTACTTC. Its protein product is CASSPNPAGEGEQYF.

The V call is TRBV5-1, the J call TRBJ2-5, with 10 bases fitting TRBD1. With 3 bases clipped from V and 5 bases from J, the junction kept 10 bases outside the gene matches. CDR1 is SGHRS, CDR2 YFSETQ, per germline. This CDR3 has 16 residues. CDR3 DNA sequence: TGCGCCAGCAGCTCGACAGGACAGGGGGGTGGTGAGACCCAGTACTTC. It is translated as CASSSTGQGGGETQYF.

The chain has TRBV7-9 and TRBJ2-2; a possible D gene is TRBD1 (5 bases). V shed 5 bases and J shed 5 bases, with 15 bases lying between them. The CDR3 sequence is 15 residues long. Germline V lookup: CDR1 SEHNR, CDR2 FQNEAQ (reference sequence). The chain's CDR3 is CASSLLTASTGELFF. The CDR3 coding sequence is TGTGCCAGCAGCCTCTTGACAGCCTCTACCGGGGAGCTGTTTTTT. The entire variable domain, with the rest obtained from reference TRBV7-9 and TRBJ2-2, is as follows: DTGVSQNPRHKITKRGQNVTFRCDPISEHNRLYWYRQTLGQGPEFLTYFQNEAQLEKSRLLSDRFSAERPKGSFSTLEIQRTEQGDSAMYLCASSLLTASTGELFFGEGSRLTVL.

This rearrangement joins TRBV5-6 to TRBJ1-2; TRBD1 matches at 7 bases. The CDR3 has 14 amino acids. J was trimmed by 2 bases and V by 4 bases; bases with no gene match: 5. The germline V gene encodes CDR1 SGHDT and CDR2 YYEEEE. For the CDR3, the DNA is TGTGCCAGCAGCCTACGACAGGGAAACTATGGCTACACCTTC. It encodes CASSLRQGNYGYTF.

The chain has TRBV6-1 and TRBJ2-5; TRBD2 matches at 12 bases. Trimming took 0 bases from V and 5 from J; bases not matched to a gene: 4. The CDR3 extends over 16 amino acids. The germline CDR1 and CDR2 sequences are MNHNS and SASEGT. The CDR3 sequence: CASSEALAGGRETQYF. In nucleotides, the CDR3 is TGTGCCAGCAGTGAAGCTCTAGCGGGAGGGAGGGAGACCCAGTACTTC.